Listed below are T cell receptor beta chains from one sample, sequenced in a study of identical twins. TCRdb processed the 5' RACE reads anew with MiXCR; each CDR3 protein has one entry. The table lists 1,800,000 or so distinct CDR3 sequences, about 32% of them singletons. The sequenced material came from cord blood. The origin of the receptors is a newborn girl in good health. Both conserved end residues are part of each CDR3. The D gene is left open where the match is weak. Clone size is not always given. Where it is, it says once, few, many or a class for expanded clones.

clone_size j_call v_call d_call cdr3_nt cdr3_aa
few TRBJ2-5 TRBV7-2 - TGTGCCAGCAGCATTGGACTAGGGGGGTACTTC CASSIGLGGYF
few TRBJ2-1 TRBV12-3/TRBV12-4 - TGTGCCAGCAGCCAAGGGAGCTGGAGCTCCTACAATGAGCAGTTCTTC CASSQGSWSSYNEQFF
- TRBJ2-3 TRBV9 TRBD2 TGTGCCAGCAGCAGCCGCGGGGGTCACACAGATACGCAGTATTTT CASSSRGGHTDTQYF
few TRBJ1-2 TRBV6-1 - TGTGCCAGCAGTGGCCCCAGGGGCGATACCCGACCCTATGGCTACACCTTC CASSGPRGDTRPYGYTF
few TRBJ2-5 TRBV20-1 TRBD2 TGCAGTGCTAGGCCCCCCTCTTACCTAGCGGGGCTCGAGGGGGAGACCCAGTACTTC CSARPPSYLAGLEGETQYF
- TRBJ2-3 TRBV12-3/TRBV12-4 - TGTGCCAGCAGTTTATTTCAGTTTCTTACAGATACGCAGTATTTT CASSLFQFLTDTQYF
many TRBJ2-5 TRBV20-1 - TGCAGTGCTACACCCCCAGAGACCCAGTACTTC CSATPPETQYF
- TRBJ2-3 TRBV2 - TGTGCCAGCAGATGGCTAGCCGAAACAGATACGCAGTATTTT CASRWLAETDTQYF
- TRBJ2-5 TRBV6-2/TRBV6-3 TRBD2 TGTGCCAGCAGGAGGGAGGGCCAAGAGACCCAGTACTTC CASRREGQETQYF
- TRBJ2-1 TRBV7-2 - TGTGCCAGCGCATACAGGGTTGGCTACAATGAGCAGTTCTTC CASAYRVGYNEQFF
- TRBJ2-3 TRBV4-2 - TGTGCCAGCAGCCCGATAACACCGGGAGCACGCACAGATACGCAGTATTTT CASSPITPGARTDTQYF
once TRBJ1-1 TRBV3-1 - TGTGCCAGCAGCCAACACGGTAGCACTGAAGCTTTCTTT CASSQHGSTEAFF
- TRBJ2-1 TRBV19 TRBD2 TGTGCCAGTCGGCCGGGACTAGCGTACAGTGAGCAGTTCTTC CASRPGLAYSEQFF
- TRBJ2-7 TRBV4-1 TRBD2 TGCGCCAGCAGCCAGACTAGCGGGAGTAATGGGCTCTACAATGAGCAGTACTTC CASSQTSGSNGLYNEQYF
- TRBJ2-3 TRBV9 TRBD2 TGTGCCAGCAGCATCAGCGGGGGGGCAGATACGCAGTATTTT CASSISGGADTQYF
few TRBJ2-1 TRBV19 TRBD2 TGTGCCAGTATGCCCTTGACTAGCGGGAGGACAAATGAGCAGTTCTTC CASMPLTSGRTNEQFF
- TRBJ2-1 TRBV6-1 TRBD2 TGTGCCAGCAGTGCCCCCTCTAGCGGGGGGAATGAGCAGTTCTTC CASSAPSSGGNEQFF
- TRBJ1-1 TRBV20-1 - TGCAGTACCTTTAGAGCTGAAGCTTTCTTT CSTFRAEAFF
- TRBJ1-2 TRBV12-3/TRBV12-4 TRBD1 TGTGCCAGCAGTTTCGGGCAGGGGGGGGATGGCTACACCTTC CASSFGQGGDGYTF
few TRBJ2-3 TRBV5-1 - TGCGCCAGCAGCCTGGTTCGCCCCTGCACAGATACGCAGTATTTT CASSLVRPCTDTQYF
- TRBJ1-1 TRBV20-1 - TGCAGTGCTAGATCAGGTTCCCCGGAGGACACTGAAGCTTTCTTT CSARSGSPEDTEAFF
few TRBJ2-1 TRBV12-3/TRBV12-4 TRBD2 TGTGCCAGCAGTTTTCGGGAGGGCAATGAGCAGTTCTTC CASSFREGNEQFF
few TRBJ2-1 TRBV9 TRBD2 TGTGCCAGCAGCGTAGGTCCTAGCGGTCGGCAGTTCTTC CASSVGPSGRQFF
few TRBJ2-1 TRBV20-1 TRBD1 TGCAGTGCAAGCGACAGGGTGGCCTACAATGAGCAGTTCTTC CSASDRVAYNEQFF
- TRBJ1-4 TRBV5-5 - TGTGCCAGCAGGGCCGGACAGGAAAAACTGTTTTTT CASRAGQEKLFF
- TRBJ2-3 TRBV11-2 - TGTGCCAGCAGCCCGGGTCATGCAGATACGCAGTATTTT CASSPGHADTQYF
few TRBJ2-2 TRBV7-2 TRBD2 TGTGCCAGCAGCTTACGACGCGCGGCGGGGGTCACCGGGGAGCTGTTTTTT CASSLRRAAGVTGELFF
- TRBJ2-7 TRBV28 - TGTGCCAGCAGTAGGGGGACATTTTTCTACGAGCAGTACTTC CASSRGTFFYEQYF
- TRBJ2-1 TRBV10-3 TRBD1 TGTGCCATCGGTGAGTCGGGACAGGGACACAATGAGCAGTTCTTC CAIGESGQGHNEQFF
few TRBJ2-5 TRBV20-1 - TGCAGTGCTAGCTTAAGGGGCGTAGAGACCCAGTACTTC CSASLRGVETQYF